These T cell receptor beta chains were read from a single sample in a study of blood T cell repertoires in COVID-19. The table came from immunoSEQ multiplex PCR; TCRdb's copy has only in-frame clones and leaves some out. The sample carries 150,000 or so clones, 70% to 85% recorded once. Material: peripheral blood. Receptors were obtained from a man aged 55 to 70 with COVID-19, enrolled during active disease. Both conserved end residues are part of each CDR3. Each record gives: D gene, V gene, clone size, J gene, CDR3 protein, CDR3 DNA. D genes are given only for firm matches. The size entry is marked missing in some rows and otherwise reads once, few, many or a size class.

d_call: NA
v_call: TRBV2
clone_size: NA
j_call: TRBJ1-1
cdr3_aa: CASSESGGTEAFF
cdr3_nt: TGTGCCAGCAGTGAGTCGGGGGGCACTGAAGCTTTCTTT

d_call: TRBD1
v_call: TRBV28
clone_size: NA
j_call: TRBJ2-4
cdr3_aa: CASSLGTDRSIQYF
cdr3_nt: TGTGCCAGCAGTTTAGGGACAGACCGTAGCATTCAGTACTTC

d_call: NA
v_call: TRBV29-1
clone_size: NA
j_call: TRBJ1-1
cdr3_aa: CSVGVLGSWDTEAFF
cdr3_nt: TGCAGCGTTGGAGTTCTCGGGAGCTGGGACACTGAAGCTTTCTTT

d_call: NA
v_call: TRBV19
clone_size: NA
j_call: TRBJ2-1
cdr3_aa: CASSITGSGNEQFF
cdr3_nt: TGTGCCAGTAGTATAACCGGGAGTGGGAATGAGCAGTTCTTC

d_call: NA
v_call: TRBV30
clone_size: NA
j_call: TRBJ1-4
cdr3_aa: CAWSVRGNEKLFF
cdr3_nt: TGTGCCTGGAGTGTTAGGGGTAATGAAAAACTGTTTTTT

d_call: TRBD1
v_call: TRBV27
clone_size: NA
j_call: TRBJ1-1
cdr3_aa: CASNPRGTGGAGNTEAFF
cdr3_nt: TGTGCCAGCAACCCTAGGGGGACAGGGGGCGCGGGGAACACTGAAGCTTTCTTT

d_call: TRBD1
v_call: TRBV7-7
clone_size: once
j_call: TRBJ2-2
cdr3_aa: CASGDRGTGELFF
cdr3_nt: TGTGCTAGCGGGGACAGGGGGACCGGGGAGCTGTTTTTT

d_call: NA
v_call: TRBV4-3
clone_size: NA
j_call: TRBJ1-6
cdr3_aa: CASSQVSGVHLHF
cdr3_nt: TGCGCCAGCAGCCAAGTAAGCGGGGTTCACCTCCACTTT

d_call: NA
v_call: TRBV14
clone_size: once
j_call: TRBJ2-3
cdr3_aa: CASSQGSAVDTQYF
cdr3_nt: TGTGCCAGCAGCCAAGGAAGTGCAGTTGATACGCAGTATTTT

d_call: NA
v_call: TRBV6-1
clone_size: NA
j_call: TRBJ1-2
cdr3_aa: CASSESYGVNYGYTF
cdr3_nt: TGTGCCAGCAGTGAATCGTACGGGGTCAACTATGGCTACACCTTC

d_call: TRBD2
v_call: TRBV7-9
clone_size: NA
j_call: TRBJ2-7
cdr3_aa: CASSLGGTSGTYEQYF
cdr3_nt: TGTGCCAGCAGCTTAGGGGGGACTAGCGGGACCTACGAGCAGTACTTC

d_call: NA
v_call: TRBV7-3
clone_size: NA
j_call: TRBJ2-3
cdr3_aa: CASSLRPSTDTQYF
cdr3_nt: TGTGCCAGCAGCTTAAGGCCTAGCACAGATACGCAGTATTTT

d_call: TRBD1
v_call: TRBV19
clone_size: NA
j_call: TRBJ2-7
cdr3_aa: CASSIRTGTYEQYF
cdr3_nt: TGTGCCAGTAGTATAAGGACAGGGACCTACGAGCAGTACTTC

d_call: NA
v_call: TRBV28
clone_size: NA
j_call: TRBJ1-2
cdr3_aa: CASSAPGVSYGYTF
cdr3_nt: TGTGCCAGCAGTGCTCCGGGGGTCAGCTATGGCTACACCTTC

d_call: NA
v_call: TRBV27
clone_size: NA
j_call: TRBJ1-1
cdr3_aa: CASSFGDFMNTEAFF
cdr3_nt: TGTGCCAGCAGTTTTGGCGACTTCATGAACACTGAAGCTTTCTTT

d_call: NA
v_call: TRBV6-6
clone_size: NA
j_call: TRBJ1-5
cdr3_aa: CASRVGHSNQPQHF
cdr3_nt: TGTGCCAGCAGGGTAGGACATAGCAATCAGCCCCAGCATTTT

d_call: NA
v_call: TRBV10-3
clone_size: NA
j_call: TRBJ1-1
cdr3_aa: CAISDRGHTMNTEAFF
cdr3_nt: TGTGCCATCAGTGATCGAGGACACACCATGAACACTGAAGCTTTCTTT

d_call: TRBD2
v_call: TRBV9
clone_size: NA
j_call: TRBJ2-3
cdr3_aa: CASSVGGRSTDTQYF
cdr3_nt: TGTGCCAGCAGCGTAGGCGGGAGGAGCACAGATACGCAGTATTTT

d_call: NA
v_call: TRBV6-5
clone_size: NA
j_call: TRBJ2-1
cdr3_aa: CASSYSELPYNEQFF
cdr3_nt: TGTGCCAGCAGTTACTCGGAGTTACCCTACAATGAGCAGTTCTTC

d_call: NA
v_call: TRBV10-3
clone_size: NA
j_call: TRBJ2-6
cdr3_aa: CAISEPTSLGANVLTF
cdr3_nt: TGTGCCATCAGTGAGCCGACAAGTCTTGGGGCCAACGTCCTGACTTTC

d_call: NA
v_call: TRBV12-3/TRBV12-4
clone_size: NA
j_call: TRBJ1-2
cdr3_aa: CASSFQGLDRYTF
cdr3_nt: TGTGCCAGCAGTTTCCAGGGTTTAGACCGCTACACCTTC

d_call: TRBD2
v_call: TRBV2
clone_size: NA
j_call: TRBJ2-7
cdr3_aa: CASTPFLAGGREQYF
cdr3_nt: TGTGCCAGCACACCATTTTTAGCGGGGGGGCGCGAGCAGTACTTC

d_call: TRBD1
v_call: TRBV7-9
clone_size: many
j_call: TRBJ1-1
cdr3_aa: CASSFPGTGTSEAFF
cdr3_nt: TGTGCCAGCAGCTTTCCCGGGACAGGGACGTCGGAAGCTTTCTTT

d_call: TRBD2
v_call: TRBV2
clone_size: NA
j_call: TRBJ2-5
cdr3_aa: CASSGEAGGEETQYF
cdr3_nt: TGTGCCAGCAGTGGGGAAGCGGGGGGGGAAGAGACCCAGTACTTC

d_call: TRBD1
v_call: TRBV7-9
clone_size: NA
j_call: TRBJ1-1
cdr3_aa: CASSIPPGQTSNTEAFF
cdr3_nt: TGTGCCAGCAGCATCCCCCCGGGACAGACATCGAACACTGAAGCTTTCTTT

d_call: TRBD2
v_call: TRBV7-9
clone_size: NA
j_call: TRBJ2-3
cdr3_aa: CASSSSSGLSTDTQYF
cdr3_nt: TGTGCCAGCAGCTCCTCTAGCGGGCTAAGCACAGATACGCAGTATTTT

d_call: NA
v_call: TRBV4-2
clone_size: NA
j_call: TRBJ2-5
cdr3_aa: CASSQGDSQETQYF
cdr3_nt: TGTGCCAGCAGCCAAGGAGACAGTCAAGAGACCCAGTACTTC

d_call: TRBD1
v_call: TRBV27
clone_size: few
j_call: TRBJ1-5
cdr3_aa: CASTPAGGIGGQPQHF
cdr3_nt: TGTGCCAGCACTCCGGCAGGGGGCATAGGAGGTCAGCCCCAGCATTTT

d_call: NA
v_call: TRBV7-2
clone_size: NA
j_call: TRBJ1-1
cdr3_aa: CASSPSDFTRAFF
cdr3_nt: TGTGCCAGCAGCCCATCGGACTTTACCCGGGCTTTCTTT

d_call: TRBD1
v_call: TRBV4-3
clone_size: NA
j_call: TRBJ2-2
cdr3_aa: CASSPMDRAGELFF
cdr3_nt: TGCGCCAGCAGCCCCATGGACAGGGCCGGGGAGCTGTTTTTT

d_call: TRBD2
v_call: TRBV6-4
clone_size: NA
j_call: TRBJ2-3
cdr3_aa: CASTWNGLAGDTQYF
cdr3_nt: TGTGCCAGCACTTGGAACGGACTAGCGGGAGATACGCAGTATTTT

d_call: TRBD1
v_call: TRBV6-1
clone_size: NA
j_call: TRBJ1-4
cdr3_aa: CASSENRGFEKLFF
cdr3_nt: TGTGCCAGCAGTGAGAACAGGGGTTTCGAAAAACTGTTTTTT

d_call: NA
v_call: TRBV19
clone_size: NA
j_call: TRBJ1-2
cdr3_aa: CASSRGGEANYGYTF
cdr3_nt: TGTGCCAGTAGTCGAGGGGGAGAAGCTAACTATGGCTACACCTTC

d_call: NA
v_call: TRBV28
clone_size: NA
j_call: TRBJ1-2
cdr3_aa: CASSSIGEDGYTF
cdr3_nt: TGTGCCAGCAGTTCTATAGGAGAGGATGGCTACACCTTC

d_call: TRBD1
v_call: TRBV30
clone_size: NA
j_call: TRBJ1-6
cdr3_aa: CAWSEDRVNNSPLHF
cdr3_nt: TGTGCCTGGAGTGAGGACAGGGTGAATAATTCACCCCTCCACTTT